One and the same sample provided the 22 T cell receptor beta chains below, sequenced in a study of blood T cell repertoires in COVID-19. Repertoires were generated with immunoSEQ multiplex PCR, while TCRdb's copy carries only in-frame clones and drops some. The profile covers under 250,000 clones, with roughly 85% appearing a single time and about 3.6% taken by the ten largest. Source material: peripheral blood. These receptor sequences come from a woman older than 75 with acute or convalescent COVID-19.

The chain joins TRBV28 to TRBJ2-1; TRBD2 matches 7 bases. Losses at the gene ends were 7 bases for V and 15 bases for J; bases not matched to a gene: 15. Germline V gene lookup returns CDR1 MDHEN and CDR2 SYDVKM. The CDR3 extends over 13 amino acids. CDR3 bases: TGTGCCAGCACTAGCGGTGAACTCGAACGGGGGTTCTTC. Protein sequence: CASTSGELERGFF.

The chain links TRBV7-2 to TRBJ2-4; 10 bases agree with TRBD1. This CDR3 has 15 amino acids. Per the germline V gene, CDR1 is SGHTA and CDR2 is FQGNSA. V was clipped by 8 bases and J by 9 bases; unmatched bases: 13. CDR3: CASFRGGTGAGIQYF. CDR3 nucleotides: TGTGCCAGCTTTCGAGGGGGGACAGGGGCCGGCATTCAGTACTTC.

The chain links TRBV7-2 to TRBJ2-3; tentative D call: TRBD2 (6 bases). The CDR3 totals 14 residues. Germline V gene sequence: CDR1 SGHTA, CDR2 FQGNSA. Trimming stripped 3 bases from V and 2 bases from J, with 9 bases between. CDR3 region: CASSFRGTTDTQYF. The CDR3 nucleotides read TGTGCCAGCAGCTTTCGGGGGACCACAGATACGCAGTATTTT.

The rearrangement uses TRBV9 and TRBJ2-1; no firm D call. Germline V gene lookup returns CDR1 SGDLS and CDR2 YYNGEE. The CDR3 contains 15 residues. V was trimmed by 4 bases and J by 0 bases, leaving 11 bases between them. CDR3 sequence reads: CASSPSPSSYNEQFF. The CDR3 DNA is TGTGCCAGCAGCCCCTCCCCGAGCTCCTACAATGAGCAGTTCTTC.

The chain carries TRBV9 and TRBJ2-3; 11 bases line up with TRBD2. Trimming cost V 4 bases and J 0 bases; bases outside gene matches: 4. Germline V gene lookup returns CDR1 SGDLS and CDR2 YYNGEE. This CDR3 contains 16 residues. CDR3 amino acids: CASSPSGGPSTDTQYF. The DNA for the CDR3 is TGTGCCAGCAGCCCTAGCGGGGGGCCTAGCACAGATACGCAGTATTTT.

The chain combines TRBV5-1 with TRBJ2-7, with a tentative D call TRBD2 (6 bases). Germline values: CDR1 SGHRS, CDR2 YFSETQ. This CDR3 region has 14 residues. Trimming left V 2 bases short and J 4 bases short, with 13 bases between. CDR3 coding DNA: TGCGCCAGCAGCTTCGGAGGGGCGGGATACGAGCAGTACTTC. This codes for CASSFGGAGYEQYF.

V gene TRBV29-1 combines with J gene TRBJ2-1; the D gene is possibly TRBD2 (7 bases). The CDR3 contains 15 residues. Germline loops: CDR1 SQVTM, CDR2 ANQGSEA. The germline V and J ends were trimmed by 1 base and 6 bases, with 16 bases remaining between them. The CDR3, as DNA: TGCAGCGTTGAAGGGAGGGGGGGCCGTGGCAATGAGCAGTTCTTC. This codes for CSVEGRGGRGNEQFF.

This clone was picked up one time. The chain combines TRBV19 with TRBJ2-2, with 15 bases fitting TRBD2. Germline CDR1 LNHDA, CDR2 SQIVND (reference sequence). Unmatched junction bases numbered 16, after V lost 2 bases and J lost 6 bases. There are 21 residues in the CDR3. The CDR3 protein is CASSITMGLAGGPSTPGELFF. CDR3 bases: TGTGCCAGTAGTATAACCATGGGACTAGCGGGGGGACCTTCGACCCCCGGGGAGCTGTTTTTT.

V is TRBV10-3 and J is TRBJ1-2, with D unresolved. The CDR3 length is 15 residues. Germline loops: CDR1 ENHRY, CDR2 SYGVKD. The germline V and J ends were trimmed by 6 bases and 5 bases, with 19 bases remaining between them. DNA of the CDR3: TGTGCCATCAGCCAGTTAAGCTTTAGCCCGTATGGCTACACCTTC. The encoded protein is CAISQLSFSPYGYTF.

This rearrangement joins TRBV12-5 to TRBJ2-1; 10 bases map to TRBD2. CDR3 length: 15 residues. V lost 2 bases to trimming and J lost 9 bases; unmatched junction nucleotides: 7. Germline CDR1 LGHNT, CDR2 FRNRAP. The CDR3 DNA follows: TGTGCTAGTGGTTTGTCCCGGACTAGCGGCCTTGAGCAGTTCTTC. It specifies CASGLSRTSGLEQFF.

As concerns this clone: This same CDR3 is encoded by further DNA sequences in the sample. The V and J genes are TRBV5-1 and TRBJ2-5, with TRBD1 identical over 10 bases. The CDR3 loop spans 14 amino acids. V shed 5 bases, J shed 3 bases, and the junction held 4 bases outside the gene matches. Germline CDR1 SGHRS, CDR2 YFSETQ. The DNA for the CDR3 is TGCGCCAGCAGTCCCGGGACAGGGGAAGAGACCCAGTACTTC. Translation: CASSPGTGEETQYF.

The V and J genes are TRBV11-2 and TRBJ2-1; D ambiguous. V gave up 0 bases and J gave up 3 bases, with 9 bases separating them. CDR1 is SGHAT and CDR2 is FQNNGV in the germline V gene. The CDR3 is 15 amino acids. The chain's CDR3 is CASSLEASSYNEQFF. CDR3 sequence (DNA): TGTGCCAGCAGCTTAGAAGCTAGTAGCTACAATGAGCAGTTCTTC.

V gene TRBV6-5 combines with J gene TRBJ1-2; 8 bases match TRBD1. Germline-derived CDR1 and CDR2 are MNHEY and SVGAGI. The junction had 6 bases not matched to a gene; V was cut back by 7 bases and J by 14 bases. The CDR3 is 10 amino acids. The CDR3 bases are TGTGCCAGCAACCAGGGGGCCCGTACCTTC. It encodes CASNQGARTF.

The CDR3, as DNA: TGTGCCAGCAGCCAAGATTGGACTAGCGGGGTTCTTGGAGATTACAATGAGCAGTTCTTC. Translated, it gives CASSQDWTSGVLGDYNEQFF. V and J are TRBV4-2 and TRBJ2-1; 12 bases agree with TRBD2. Trimming took 0 bases from V and 4 from J; bases not matched to a gene: 13. This CDR3 comprises 20 residues. Germline V gene lookup returns CDR1 LGHNA and CDR2 YNFKEQ.

This chain links TRBV15 with TRBJ1-1, with 7 bases identical to TRBD1. The germline V gene encodes CDR1 LNHNV and CDR2 YYDKDF (reference sequence). Trimming removed 1 base from V and 0 bases from J; junction bases left unmatched: 8. This CDR3 spans 17 amino acids. CDR3 nucleotides: TGTGCCACCAGCAGAGGGGGGGCAGGGGGATTGAACACTGAAGCTTTCTTT. Its protein is CATSRGGAGGLNTEAFF.

This chain links TRBV18 with TRBJ1-2; the D gene is possibly TRBD1 (5 bases). Germline V gene lookup returns CDR1 KGHSH and CDR2 LQKENI. V shed 3 bases and J shed 3 bases, with 11 bases lying between them. CDR3 length: 14 amino acids. The CDR3 DNA reads TGTGCCAGCTCACCCTCGGACACCGACTATGGCTACACCTTC. This gives the protein CASSPSDTDYGYTF. Full variable domain (rest looked up from reference TRBV18 and TRBJ1-2): NAGVMQNPRHLVRRRGQEARLRCSPMKGHSHVYWYRQLPEEGLKFMVYLQKENIIDESGMPKERFSAEFPKEGPSILRIQQVVRGDSAAYFCASSPSDTDYGYTFGSGTRLTVV.

V and J are TRBV5-6 and TRBJ2-1; 12 nucleotides line up with TRBD2. CDR1 and CDR2 (germline): SGHDT, YYEEEE. With 3 bases clipped from V and 0 bases from J, the junction kept 7 bases outside the gene matches. The CDR3 consists of 18 residues. The CDR3 loop reads CASSSITSGGSSYNEQFF. The CDR3, as DNA: TGTGCCAGCAGCTCTATCACTAGCGGGGGGAGCTCCTACAATGAGCAGTTCTTC.

The gene calls are TRBV7-9 and TRBJ1-1; D might be TRBD1 (5 bases). The V gene's germline CDR1 is SEHNR and CDR2 FQNEAQ (reference sequence). Trimming cost V 0 bases and J 1 base, with 6 bases left between them. This CDR3 contains 14 residues. DNA of the CDR3: TGTGCCAGCAGCTTAGCCAGGGAGAACACTGAAGCTTTCTTT. Amino acids: CASSLARENTEAFF.

This clone was seen just once. The chain is built from TRBV5-1 and TRBJ1-4, with 8 nucleotides matching TRBD1. The CDR3 totals 15 residues. Germline assignment: CDR1 SGHRS and CDR2 YFSETQ. Germline trimming cut 5 bases from V and 3 bases from J; bases unmatched to any gene: 6. CDR3 DNA: TGCGCCAGCAGTTATTGGGACAGGTCTAATGAAAAACTGTTTTTT. Translation: CASSYWDRSNEKLFF.

The V and J genes are TRBV7-2 and TRBJ2-1, with 7 bases identical to TRBD1. V trimming: 4 bases; J trimming: 10 bases; junction bases outside the gene matches: 7. The CDR3 extends over 13 amino acids. In germline, CDR1 is SGHTA, CDR2 FQGNSA. CDR3 sequence (DNA): TGTGCCAGCAGCTCCGACAGGGTAGGGGAGCAGTTCTTC. Translating it yields CASSSDRVGEQFF.

The rearrangement joins TRBV7-2 to TRBJ2-1; TRBD2 aligns across 10 bases. The CDR3 covers 19 residues. Losses at the gene ends were 6 bases for V and 6 bases for J; bases not matched to a gene: 20. In germline, CDR1 is SGHTA, CDR2 FQGNSA. The CDR3 protein is CASSPQGYSGGLAVNEQFF. The CDR3 DNA sequence: TGTGCCAGCAGTCCACAGGGTTATAGCGGGGGGCTGGCGGTCAATGAGCAGTTCTTC.

This sequence joins TRBV7-9 and TRBJ2-5; D call uncertain. CDR1 is SEHNR and CDR2 is FQNEAQ in the germline V gene (reference sequence). The CDR3 contains 14 residues. V was trimmed by 1 base and J by 2 bases, leaving 8 bases between them. This CDR3 reads CASSLGADQETQYF. The CDR3 DNA sequence: TGTGCCAGCAGCTTAGGTGCGGATCAAGAGACCCAGTACTTC.